The sequence of this T cell receptor (beta chain) was determined in a study of blood T cells in healthy people across ages. Study background: Template switching recovered approximately one barcoded beta molecule for every two T cells.

Between the trimmed V and J ends, which lost 0 bases and 0 bases, there was a span of 12 bases. The CDR3 consists of 16 residues. Combining a sample-barcoded 5' primer with a J-beta primer mix, a second PCR ran for roughly 6 to 11 cycles. From the 5' RACE reads, TCRdb called clonotypes with MiXCR, one entry per CDR3 protein. The sample lists almost 800,000 distinct CDR3 sequences; 55% to 75% were seen once. The sample consisted of blood. The clonotype comes from a man aged 30 to 45 in good health. The rearrangement links TRBV6-7 to TRBJ2-7; D gene ambiguous. TRBV6-7 is an open reading frame whose function is uncertain. The CDR3: CASSYSNYQSSYEQYF. The CDR3 nucleotides are TGTGCCAGCAGTTACTCGAACTACCAGAGCTCCTACGAGCAGTACTTC.